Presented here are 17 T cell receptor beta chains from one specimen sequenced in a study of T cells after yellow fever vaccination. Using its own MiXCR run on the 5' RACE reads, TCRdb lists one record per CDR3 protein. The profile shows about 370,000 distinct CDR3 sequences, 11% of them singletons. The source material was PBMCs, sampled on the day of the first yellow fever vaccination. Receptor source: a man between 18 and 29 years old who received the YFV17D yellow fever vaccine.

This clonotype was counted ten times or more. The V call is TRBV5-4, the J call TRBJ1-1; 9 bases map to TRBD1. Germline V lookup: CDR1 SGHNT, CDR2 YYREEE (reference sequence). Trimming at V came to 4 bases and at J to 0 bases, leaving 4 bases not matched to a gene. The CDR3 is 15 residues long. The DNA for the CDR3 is TGTGCCAGCAGCCGAGGACAGGGGATGAACACTGAAGCTTTCTTT. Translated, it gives CASSRGQGMNTEAFF.

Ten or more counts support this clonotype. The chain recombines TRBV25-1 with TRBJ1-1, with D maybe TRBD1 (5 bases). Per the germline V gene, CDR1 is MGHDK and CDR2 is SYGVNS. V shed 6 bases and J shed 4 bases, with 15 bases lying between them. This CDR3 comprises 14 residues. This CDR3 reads CASSEGVSVTEAFF. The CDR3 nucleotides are TGTGCCAGCAGCGAAGGGGTGTCCGTCACTGAAGCTTTCTTT. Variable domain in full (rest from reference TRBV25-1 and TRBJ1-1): EADIYQTPRYLVIGTGKKITLECSQTMGHDKMYWYQQDPGMELHLIHYSYGVNSTEKGDLSSESTVSRIRTEHFPLTLESARPSHTSQYLCASSEGVSVTEAFFGQGTRLTVV.

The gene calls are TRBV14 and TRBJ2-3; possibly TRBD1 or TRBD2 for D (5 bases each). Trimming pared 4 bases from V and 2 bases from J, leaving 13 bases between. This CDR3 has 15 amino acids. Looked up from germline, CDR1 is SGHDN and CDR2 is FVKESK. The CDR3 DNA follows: TGTGCCAGCAGCCCGCAGTGGGGGACCACAGATACGCAGTATTTT. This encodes CASSPQWGTTDTQYF.

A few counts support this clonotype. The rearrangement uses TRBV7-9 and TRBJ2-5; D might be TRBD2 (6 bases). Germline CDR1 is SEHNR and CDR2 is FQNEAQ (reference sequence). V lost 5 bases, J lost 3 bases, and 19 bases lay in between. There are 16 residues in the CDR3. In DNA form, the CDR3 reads TGTGCCAGCAGCCCCAGGCAGCGGGCGGTCGAAGAGACCCAGTACTTC. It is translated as CASSPRQRAVEETQYF.

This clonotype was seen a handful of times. For the CDR3, the DNA is TGTGCCAGCAGCGTAGGAATAGGGGACTATGGCTACACCTTC. It yields the protein CASSVGIGDYGYTF. The rearrangement uses TRBV9 and TRBJ1-2; weak D call: TRBD1 (5 bases). The CDR3 has 14 amino acids. Between the trimmed V and J ends, which lost 0 bases and 3 bases, there was a span of 9 bases. Germline V CDR1 and CDR2: SGDLS, YYNGEE.

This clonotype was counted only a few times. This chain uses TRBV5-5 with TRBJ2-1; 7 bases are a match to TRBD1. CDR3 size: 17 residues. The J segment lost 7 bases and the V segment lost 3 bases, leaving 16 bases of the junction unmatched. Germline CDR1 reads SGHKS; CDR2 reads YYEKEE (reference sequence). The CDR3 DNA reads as TGTGCCAGCAGCTCGGGACCCCTCAAGGACAGGCGGAATGAGCAGTTCTTC. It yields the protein CASSSGPLKDRRNEQFF. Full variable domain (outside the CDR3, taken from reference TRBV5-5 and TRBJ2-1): DAGVTQSPTHLIKTRGQQVTLRCSPISGHKSVSWYQQVLGQGPQFIFQYYEKEERGRGNFPDRFSARQFPNYSSELNVNALLLGDSALYLCASSSGPLKDRRNEQFFGPGTRLTVL.

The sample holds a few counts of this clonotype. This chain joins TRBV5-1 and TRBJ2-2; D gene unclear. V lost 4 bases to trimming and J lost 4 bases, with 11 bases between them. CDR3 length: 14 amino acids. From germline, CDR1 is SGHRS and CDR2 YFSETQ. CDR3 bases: TGCGCCAGCAGCAGGCAGGAGCCCACCGGGGAGCTGTTTTTT. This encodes CASSRQEPTGELFF.

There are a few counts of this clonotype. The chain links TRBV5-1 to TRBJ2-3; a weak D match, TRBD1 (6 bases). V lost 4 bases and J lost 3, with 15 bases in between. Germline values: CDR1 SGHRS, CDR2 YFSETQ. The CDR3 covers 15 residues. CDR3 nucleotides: TGCGCCAGCAGCGATCGACAGGCCCTAACAGATACGCAGTATTTT. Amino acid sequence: CASSDRQALTDTQYF.

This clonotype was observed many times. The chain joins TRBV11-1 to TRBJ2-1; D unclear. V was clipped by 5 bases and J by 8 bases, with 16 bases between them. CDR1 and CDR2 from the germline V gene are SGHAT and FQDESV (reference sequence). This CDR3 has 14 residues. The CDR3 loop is CASSPKMLRDEQFF. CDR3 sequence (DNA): TGTGCCAGCAGCCCAAAAATGCTACGAGATGAGCAGTTCTTC.

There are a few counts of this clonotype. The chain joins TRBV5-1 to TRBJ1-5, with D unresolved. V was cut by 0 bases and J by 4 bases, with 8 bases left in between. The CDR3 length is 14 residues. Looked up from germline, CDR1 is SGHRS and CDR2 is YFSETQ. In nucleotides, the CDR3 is TGCGCCAGCAGCTTGGGTGGGGAGAATCAGCCCCAGCATTTT. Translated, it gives CASSLGGENQPQHF.

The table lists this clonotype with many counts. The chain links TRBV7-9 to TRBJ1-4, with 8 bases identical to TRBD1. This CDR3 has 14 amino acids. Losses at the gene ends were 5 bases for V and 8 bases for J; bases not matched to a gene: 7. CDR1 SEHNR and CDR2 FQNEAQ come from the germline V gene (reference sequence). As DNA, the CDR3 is TGTGCCAGCAGCCCCGACAGGGGTGGGGAAAAACTGTTTTTT. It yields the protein CASSPDRGGEKLFF.

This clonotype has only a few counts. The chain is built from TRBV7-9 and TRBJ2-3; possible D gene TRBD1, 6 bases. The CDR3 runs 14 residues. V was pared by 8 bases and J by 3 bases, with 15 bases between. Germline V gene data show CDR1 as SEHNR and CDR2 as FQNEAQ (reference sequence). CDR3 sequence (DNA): TGTGCCAGCCAAGTAGGGGGAATTACAGATACGCAGTATTTT. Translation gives CASQVGGITDTQYF.

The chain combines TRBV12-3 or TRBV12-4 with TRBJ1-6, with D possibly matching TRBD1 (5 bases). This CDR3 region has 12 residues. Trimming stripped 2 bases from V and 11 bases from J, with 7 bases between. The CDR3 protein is CASSLRGTPLHF. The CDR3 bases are TGTGCCAGCAGTTTACGGGGGACACCCCTCCACTTT.

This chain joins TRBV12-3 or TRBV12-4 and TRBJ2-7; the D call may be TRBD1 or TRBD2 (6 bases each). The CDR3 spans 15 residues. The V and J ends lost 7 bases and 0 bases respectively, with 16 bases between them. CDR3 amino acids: CASTSGGLSSYEQYF. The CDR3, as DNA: TGTGCCAGCACCTCTGGGGGGCTTAGCTCCTACGAGCAGTACTTC.

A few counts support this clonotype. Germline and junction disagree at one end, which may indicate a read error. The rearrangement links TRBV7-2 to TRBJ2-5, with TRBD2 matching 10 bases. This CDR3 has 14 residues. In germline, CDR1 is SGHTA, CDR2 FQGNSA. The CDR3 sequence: CASSIAGGQETQYF. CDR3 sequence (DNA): TGTGCCAGCAGCATAGCGGGGGGACAAGAGACCCAGTACTTC.

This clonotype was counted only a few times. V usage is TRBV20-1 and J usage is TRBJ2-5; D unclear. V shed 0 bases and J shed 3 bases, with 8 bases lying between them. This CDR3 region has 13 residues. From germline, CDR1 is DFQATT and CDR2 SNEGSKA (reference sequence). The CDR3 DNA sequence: TGCAGTGCTAGAGATAGTCCCAAAGAGACCCAGTACTTC. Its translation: CSARDSPKETQYF.

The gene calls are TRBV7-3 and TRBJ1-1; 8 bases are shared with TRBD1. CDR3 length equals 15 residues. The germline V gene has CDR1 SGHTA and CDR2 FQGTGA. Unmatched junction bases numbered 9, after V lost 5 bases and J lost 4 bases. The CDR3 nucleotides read TGTGCCAGCAGCCCGACATCGGGACAGGTCACTGAAGCTTTCTTT. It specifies CASSPTSGQVTEAFF.